Presented here are 13 T cell receptor beta chains from one specimen sequenced in a study of Graves' ophthalmopathy and Graves' hyperthyroidism. Amplification of the TCR beta CDR3 regions used RNA transcripts (as template). HTBI primers served in a first-round RT-PCR, which a second-round multiplex PCR followed. MiXCR, applied by TCRdb to the multiplex PCR reads, yields one record per CDR3 protein. The sample has more than 300,000 distinct CDR3 sequences; 17% are singletons. Sequenced: peripheral blood. These receptors originate from an adult woman with stable Graves' hyperthyroidism.

This clonotype was detected many times. V gene TRBV12-3 or TRBV12-4 combines with J gene TRBJ2-2; D uncertain. The CDR3 runs 15 residues. V shed 7 bases and J shed 5 bases, with 17 bases lying between them. CDR3 residues: CASTRGFVGTGELFF. In DNA form, the CDR3 reads TGTGCCAGCACCCGCGGTTTCGTCGGGACCGGGGAGCTGTTTTTT.

This clonotype was seen repeatedly, ten times or more. The chain links TRBV7-9 to TRBJ1-2; TRBD1 is a possible D gene (6 bases). This CDR3 is built from 15 residues. Looked up from germline, CDR1 is SEHNR and CDR2 is FQNEAQ (reference sequence). Trimming removed 5 bases from V and 5 bases from J, with 18 bases in between. Written as DNA, the CDR3 is TGTGCCAGCAGCATCAGCCGACAGGCCGAATATGGCTACACCTTC. This translates into CASSISRQAEYGYTF.

With respect to this clonotype: Since a much larger clone is just one base distant, this may be a read error. The CDR3 carries no conserved terminal phenylalanine or tryptophan, so it likely arises from a read error. As DNA, the CDR3 is TGTGCCTGGGAACGGGGGAACACTGAAGCTTTCGTT. Protein sequence: CAWERGNTEAFV. J is TRBJ1-1 and V is TRBV30; D remains unclear. CDR3 length: 12 amino acids. Germline V gene data show CDR1 as GTSNPN and CDR2 as SVGIG (reference sequence). V was pared by 5 bases and J by 1 base, with 8 bases between.

Many counts were recorded for this clonotype. This chain links TRBV7-6 with TRBJ2-2, with 9 bases aligning to TRBD2. The CDR3 runs 17 residues. Losses at the gene ends were 1 base for V and 0 bases for J; bases not matched to a gene: 3. Germline values: CDR1 SGHVS, CDR2 FNYEAQ. CDR3 region: CASSLVSGGANTGELFF. CDR3 nucleotide sequence: TGTGCCAGCAGCTTAGTTAGCGGGGGTGCGAACACCGGGGAGCTGTTTTTT.

This clonotype was recorded many times. The J gene is TRBJ2-7, the V gene TRBV12-3 or TRBV12-4; tentative D call: TRBD2 (6 bases). The CDR3 is 14 amino acids. The V and J ends lost 4 bases and 0 bases respectively, with 10 bases between them. For the CDR3, the DNA is TGTGCCAGCAGTTCGGGAGAGATCTCCTACGAGCAGTACTTC. Translation: CASSSGEISYEQYF.

This clonotype was counted between two and nine times. This chain connects TRBV5-4 to TRBJ2-7; D may correspond to TRBD1 or TRBD2 (6 bases each). Deletions cut 1 base from V and 4 bases from J, with 15 bases between. This CDR3 has 15 amino acids. Germline lookup yields CDR1 SGHNT and CDR2 YYREEE (reference sequence). For the CDR3, the DNA is TGTGCCAGCAGCTTGTCCAGCACAGGGAGGTACGAGCAGTACTTC. As protein: CASSLSSTGRYEQYF.

The J gene is TRBJ2-2, the V gene TRBV20-1, with 13 bases that match TRBD2. Germline CDR1 and CDR2: DFQATT and SNEGSKA (reference sequence). The CDR3 length is 19 residues. V gave up 6 bases and J gave up 5 bases; unmatched junction bases: 18. The CDR3 reads CSATHGGGLAGPNTGELFF. The CDR3 coding sequence is TGCAGTGCAACGCACGGGGGGGGACTAGCGGGACCAAATACCGGGGAGCTGTTTTTT.

The sample holds many counts of this clonotype. This chain links TRBV7-9 with TRBJ2-4; D is unresolved. This CDR3 contains 16 residues. The germline CDR1 and CDR2 sequences are SEHNR and FQNEAQ (reference sequence). The ends were cut back, 1 base at V and 0 bases at J, with 10 bases in the middle. CDR3 nucleotide sequence: TGTGCCAGCAGCTTAGACAAGACCTTAGCCAAAAACATTCAGTACTTC. Its protein product is CASSLDKTLAKNIQYF.

This clonotype has a count of ten or more. V and J are TRBV6-1 and TRBJ2-7, with D possibly matching TRBD1 (6 bases). CDR1 MNHNS and CDR2 SASEGT come from the germline V gene. This CDR3 region has 16 residues. The ends were cut back, 0 bases at V and 2 bases at J, with 14 bases in the middle. CDR3 in amino acids: CASSEARRDTTYEQYF. CDR3 DNA: TGTGCCAGCAGTGAAGCGCGTAGGGACACAACCTACGAGCAGTACTTC.

V gene TRBV3-1 combines with J gene TRBJ2-5; TRBD2 agrees at 8 bases. Germline CDR1 LGHDT, CDR2 YNNKEL (reference sequence). This CDR3 region has 15 residues. With V trimmed by 3 bases and J by 2 bases, 5 bases remained unmatched. The CDR3 region has the DNA TGTGCCAGCAGCCATATGCCGGGAGGGCAAGAGACCCAGTACTTC. As protein: CASSHMPGGQETQYF.

At least ten counts were recorded for this clonotype. The V gene is TRBV20-1, the J gene TRBJ2-5; TRBD2 matches at 8 bases. Germline V gives CDR1 DFQATT, CDR2 SNEGSKA (reference sequence). The CDR3 length is 12 residues. DNA for the CDR3: TGCGGAGGAATTAGCGGGACGGGGACCCAGTACTTC. Translation gives CGGISGTGTQYF.

This clonotype was observed at least ten times. This chain links TRBV28 with TRBJ2-7, with D perhaps TRBD1 (5 bases). The V gene's germline CDR1 is MDHEN and CDR2 SYDVKM. This CDR3 comprises 14 residues. Trimming pared 4 bases from V and 3 bases from J, leaving 13 bases between. This CDR3 is CASSSPDRNYEQYF. CDR3 sequence (DNA): TGTGCCAGCAGTTCCCCTGACAGAAACTACGAGCAGTACTTC.

This sequence joins TRBV12-3 or TRBV12-4 and TRBJ1-1, with no clear D. Trimming stripped 2 bases from V and 4 bases from J, with 11 bases between. The CDR3 has 14 amino acids. The CDR3 region is CASSLFRDSTEAFF. CDR3 DNA sequence: TGTGCCAGCAGTTTATTTCGGGATTCCACTGAAGCTTTCTTT.